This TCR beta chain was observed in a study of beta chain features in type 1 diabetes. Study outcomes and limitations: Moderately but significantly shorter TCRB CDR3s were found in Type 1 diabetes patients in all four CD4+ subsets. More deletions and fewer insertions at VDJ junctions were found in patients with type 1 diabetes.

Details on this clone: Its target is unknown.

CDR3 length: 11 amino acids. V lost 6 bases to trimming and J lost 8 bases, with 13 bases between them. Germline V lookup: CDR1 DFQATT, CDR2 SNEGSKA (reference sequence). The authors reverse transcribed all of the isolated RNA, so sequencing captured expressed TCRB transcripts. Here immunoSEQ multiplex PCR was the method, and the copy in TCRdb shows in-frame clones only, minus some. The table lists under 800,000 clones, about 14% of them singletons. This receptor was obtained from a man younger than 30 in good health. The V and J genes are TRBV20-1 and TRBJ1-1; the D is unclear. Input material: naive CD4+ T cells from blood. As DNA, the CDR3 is TGCAGTGCGGGCCATTTGTGGGAAGCTTTCTTT. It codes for CSAGHLWEAFF.